Shown below are 2 T cell receptor beta chains from a single sample sequenced in a study of somatic mutations in cytotoxic T cells in rheumatoid arthritis. The table came from immunoSEQ multiplex PCR; TCRdb's copy has only in-frame clones and leaves some out. Of about 15,000 clones detected, about 93% appear once; the ten largest clones hold more than 15%. Sequencing was carried out using CD4+ T cells sorted from blood. Every receptor here comes from a man aged 70-80 years with rheumatoid arthritis.

The V and J genes are TRBV18 and TRBJ1-1; possible D gene TRBD1, 5 bases. The germline V gene encodes CDR1 KGHSH and CDR2 LQKENI. The CDR3 loop spans 14 amino acids. V gave up 1 base and J gave up 4 bases, with 10 bases separating them. This CDR3 is CASSPLSGPTEAFF. The CDR3 coding sequence is TGTGCCAGCTCACCACTGTCAGGGCCCACTGAAGCTTTCTTT.

The rearrangement links TRBV18 to TRBJ1-3; D remains unclear. The CDR3 covers 16 residues. Germline V gene data show CDR1 as KGHSH and CDR2 as LQKENI. V was pared by 3 bases and J by 0 bases, with 12 bases between. This CDR3 is CASSPSHPNSGNTIYF. The CDR3 DNA is TGTGCCAGCTCACCGAGTCACCCGAACTCTGGAAACACCATATATTTT.